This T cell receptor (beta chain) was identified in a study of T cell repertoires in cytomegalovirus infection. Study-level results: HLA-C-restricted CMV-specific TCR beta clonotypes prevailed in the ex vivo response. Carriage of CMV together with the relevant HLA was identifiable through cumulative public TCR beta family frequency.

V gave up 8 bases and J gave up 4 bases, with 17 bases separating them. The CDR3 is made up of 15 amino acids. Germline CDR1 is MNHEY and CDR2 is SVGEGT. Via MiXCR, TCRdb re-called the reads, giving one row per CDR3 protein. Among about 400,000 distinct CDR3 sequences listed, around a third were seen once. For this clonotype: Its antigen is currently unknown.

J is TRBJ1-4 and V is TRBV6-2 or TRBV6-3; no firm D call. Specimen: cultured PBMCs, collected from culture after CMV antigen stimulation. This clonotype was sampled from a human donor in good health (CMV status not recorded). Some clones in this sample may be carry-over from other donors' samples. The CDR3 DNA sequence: TGTGCCAGCGGGCGACCCACGGGAGGTAATGAAAAACTGTTTTTT. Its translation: CASGRPTGGNEKLFF.